A single sample gave rise to the 28 T cell receptor beta chains below, sequenced in a study of control samples from healthy donors and cancer patients (dated by TCRdb to the early 2020s). The library came from the immunoSEQ multiplex PCR assay. Not all clones reach the TCRdb copy of this immuneACCESS table, which keeps in-frame sequences only. Checked studies attribute under half of the gap to unresolved V genes and leave the rest unexplained. In this sample the table shows approximately 69,000 clones, roughly 90% of which occur a single time. The top ten constitute roughly 5.5% of the sample. The specimen was PBMCs. These receptors were taken from a man in his 60s with colorectal cancer.

The chain employs TRBV6-5 and TRBJ1-1; 7 bases agree with TRBD1. Trimming cost V 6 bases and J 5 bases; bases outside gene matches: 9. Germline V CDR1 and CDR2: MNHEY, SVGAGI. CDR3 size: 14 residues. Here the CDR3 reads CASRRGQRLTEAFF. Here the CDR3 DNA reads TGTGCCAGCAGACGGGGACAGAGGCTTACTGAAGCTTTCTTT.

The chain employs TRBV5-1 and TRBJ2-5; D might be TRBD1 (6 bases). The CDR3 runs 14 residues. V was clipped by 2 bases and J by 0 bases, with 8 bases between them. Germline assignment: CDR1 SGHRS and CDR2 YFSETQ. The CDR3 protein is CASSFYRDQETQYF. The CDR3 nucleotides are TGCGCCAGCAGCTTCTACAGGGACCAAGAGACCCAGTACTTC.

CDR3 amino acids: CASSQKGGGSPLHF. The DNA of the CDR3 is TGTGCCAGCAGCCAAAAGGGAGGTGGGTCACCCCTCCACTTT. The rearrangement uses TRBV3-1 (or the pseudogene TRBV3-2) and TRBJ1-6, with no clear D. The germline CDR1 and CDR2 sequences are LGHDT and YNNKEL (reference sequence). The germline V and J ends were trimmed by 2 bases and 10 bases, with 12 bases remaining between them. This CDR3 comprises 14 residues.

The chain combines TRBV6-1 with TRBJ1-2; D ambiguous. The CDR3 consists of 14 residues. Germline V CDR1 and CDR2: MNHNS, SASEGT. V was shortened by 0 bases and J by 8 bases, with 13 bases between the two germline ends. CDR3 sequence: CASSEAFRVGGYTF. As DNA, the CDR3 is TGTGCCAGCAGTGAAGCCTTTAGGGTTGGAGGCTACACCTTC.

CDR3 loop: CASSPGWGDSLSSYEQYF. The CDR3 bases are TGCGCCAGCAGCCCGGGATGGGGGGACTCCCTTAGCTCCTACGAGCAGTACTTC. This chain connects TRBV5-1 to TRBJ2-7, with D perhaps matching TRBD2 (6 bases). This CDR3 has 18 amino acids. V dropped 4 bases and J dropped 0 bases, with 23 bases sitting between them. CDR1 and CDR2 from the germline V gene are SGHRS and YFSETQ.

Note on this clone: The sample carries other DNA sequences with the same CDR3. This chain joins TRBV30 and TRBJ1-5, with TRBD1 matching 7 bases. CDR1 and CDR2 (germline): GTSNPN, SVGIG (reference sequence). V shed 2 bases, J shed 6 bases, and the junction held 7 bases outside the gene matches. This CDR3 has 14 amino acids. CDR3 in amino acids: CAWSKGQSGQPQHF. The CDR3, as DNA: TGTGCCTGGAGTAAGGGACAGTCGGGTCAGCCCCAGCATTTT. The full variable domain, its missing parts supplied by reference TRBV30 and TRBJ1-5, is SQTIHQWPATLVQPVGSPLSLECTVEGTSNPNLYWYRQAAGRGLQLLFYSVGIGQISSEVPQNLSASRPQDRQFILSSKKLLLSDSGFYLCAWSKGQSGQPQHFGDGTRLSIL.

This rearrangement joins TRBV7-2 to TRBJ2-3; TRBD1 or TRBD2 may be the D gene (5 bases each). Trimming cost V 1 base and J 2 bases, with 7 bases left between them. Germline V gene sequence: CDR1 SGHTA, CDR2 FQGNSA. The CDR3 is 14 residues long. The DNA for the CDR3 is TGTGCCAGCAGCTTAGTGGGACCCACAGATACGCAGTATTTT. Translation gives CASSLVGPTDTQYF.

The V and J genes are TRBV7-2 and TRBJ1-6, with TRBD1 matching 7 bases. Trimming removed 6 bases from V and 4 bases from J; junction bases left unmatched: 6. The CDR3 is made up of 15 amino acids. CDR1 and CDR2 from the germline V gene are SGHTA and FQGNSA. This chain's CDR3 is CASSRTGTYNSPLHF. The DNA for the CDR3 is TGTGCCAGCAGTCGGACAGGAACGTATAATTCACCCCTCCACTTT.

CDR3 DNA sequence: TGCGCCAGCAGCCAAGGGGCCCCCAAAAACATTCAGTACTTC. This translates into CASSQGAPKNIQYF. The chain couples TRBV4-1 to TRBJ2-4; D is unresolved. V was trimmed by 1 base and J by 2 bases, leaving 6 bases between them. From germline, CDR1 is MGHRA and CDR2 YSYEKL. CDR3 size: 14 residues.

This clone appeared a single time. The J gene is TRBJ1-1, the V gene TRBV5-1; D gene unclear. This CDR3 spans 13 amino acids. With 0 bases removed from V and 0 bases from J, the gap between germline ends came to 3 bases. Germline V gene data show CDR1 as SGHRS and CDR2 as YFSETQ. The CDR3 region has the DNA TGCGCCAGCAGCTTGGTTATGAACACTGAAGCTTTCTTT. Its translation: CASSLVMNTEAFF.

The CDR3 DNA sequence: TGTGCCAGCAGTGAGGGACGCTCCTACAATGAGCAGTTCTTC. It is translated as CASSEGRSYNEQFF. The chain is built from TRBV5-8 and TRBJ2-1; D might be TRBD1 or TRBD2, each matching 5 bases. Germline CDR1 is SGHTS and CDR2 is YDEGEE. V was cut by 5 bases and J by 0 bases, with 9 bases left in between. CDR3 length equals 14 residues.

CDR3 loop: CASSQDLPGNYNEQFF. In DNA form, the CDR3 reads TGCGCCAGCAGCCAAGATCTGCCAGGGAACTACAATGAGCAGTTCTTC. The rearrangement links TRBV4-1 to TRBJ2-1, with D perhaps TRBD1 (5 bases). The CDR3 contains 16 residues. Germline-derived CDR1 and CDR2 are MGHRA and YSYEKL. V shed 0 bases and J shed 3 bases, with 12 bases lying between them.

The chain is built from TRBV5-4 and TRBJ1-2, with D possibly being TRBD1 (5 bases). V was trimmed by 7 bases and J by 5 bases, leaving 18 bases between them. This CDR3 is built from 14 residues. Germline CDR1 SGHNT, CDR2 YYREEE (reference sequence). CDR3 in DNA: TGTGCCAGCGCCCAGGGCACAGAGGATTATGGCTACACCTTC. This codes for CASAQGTEDYGYTF.

The chain's CDR3 is CASSLTGATTQYF. DNA for the CDR3: TGTGCCAGCAGCTTGACGGGGGCCACTACGCAGTATTTT. The chain recombines TRBV11-2 with TRBJ2-3; D tentatively fits TRBD1 or TRBD2 (6 bases each). The CDR3 length is 13 residues. CDR1 is SGHAT and CDR2 is FQNNGV in the germline V gene. V lost 3 bases to trimming and J lost 8 bases, with 12 bases between them.

The rearrangement links TRBV7-8 to TRBJ1-1, with D maybe TRBD1 (5 bases). Germline CDR1 SGHVS, CDR2 FQNEAQ. CDR3 length equals 14 residues. Trimming removed 10 bases from V and 3 bases from J, with 18 bases in between. The DNA for the CDR3 is TGTGCCACCCAGGCGGGGGGAAGGCACACTGAAGCTTTCTTT. It is translated as CATQAGGRHTEAFF.

The rearrangement links TRBV4-1 to TRBJ1-6, with D unresolved. From germline, CDR1 is MGHRA and CDR2 YSYEKL. Trimming took 0 bases from V and 7 from J, leaving 13 bases between them. CDR3 size: 16 residues. The CDR3 nucleotides are TGCGCCAGCAGCCAAGACTGGACCGAACGGAATTCACCCCTCCACTTT. This encodes CASSQDWTERNSPLHF.

V is TRBV3-1 (or the pseudogene TRBV3-2) and J is TRBJ1-4; D is uncertain. With 4 bases removed from V and 7 bases from J, the gap between germline ends came to 7 bases. This CDR3 has 12 residues. Per the germline V gene, CDR1 is LGHDT and CDR2 is YNNKEL (reference sequence). This CDR3 is CASSPSGEKLFF. CDR3 in DNA: TGTGCCAGCAGCCCCTCAGGTGAAAAACTGTTTTTT.

The rearrangement links TRBV30 to TRBJ2-3; 10 bases map to TRBD2. The V and J ends lost 3 bases and 4 bases, in that order; junction bases with no gene match: 7. The CDR3 runs to 15 residues. Germline loops: CDR1 GTSNPN, CDR2 SVGIG (reference sequence). In DNA, the CDR3 is TGTGCCTGGAGGGGCCCTAGCGGGGGAGCAGATACGCAGTATTTT. Encoded protein: CAWRGPSGGADTQYF. The whole variable domain, remainder taken from reference TRBV30 and TRBJ2-3, is SQTIHQWPATLVQPVGSPLSLECTVEGTSNPNLYWYRQAAGRGLQLLFYSVGIGQISSEVPQNLSASRPQDRQFILSSKKLLLSDSGFYLCAWRGPSGGADTQYFGPGTRLTVL.

The V gene is TRBV19, the J gene TRBJ2-7; D not certain. Germline V CDR1 and CDR2: LNHDA, SQIVND (reference sequence). The CDR3 spans 14 residues. V was pared by 5 bases and J by 2 bases, with 13 bases between. This chain's CDR3 is CASSLDTGTYEQYF. The CDR3 region has the DNA TGTGCCAGTAGTCTCGACACTGGAACCTACGAGCAGTACTTC.

The V gene is TRBV18, the J gene TRBJ1-2; D unresolved. Germline assignment: CDR1 KGHSH and CDR2 LQKENI. The CDR3 totals 14 residues. Trimming left V 3 bases short and J 3 bases short, with 11 bases between. The CDR3 region is CASSPVEADYGYTF. CDR3 bases: TGTGCCAGCTCACCGGTGGAGGCGGACTATGGCTACACCTTC. Combining the CDR3 with reference TRBV18 and TRBJ1-2 gives the whole variable domain NAGVMQNPRHLVRRRGQEARLRCSPMKGHSHVYWYRQLPEEGLKFMVYLQKENIIDESGMPKERFSAEFPKEGPSILRIQQVVRGDSAAYFCASSPVEADYGYTFGSGTRLTVV.

The chain employs TRBV7-8 and TRBJ1-2; a possible D gene is TRBD1 (6 bases). V was shortened by 1 base and J by 6 bases, with 9 bases between the two germline ends. The CDR3 length is 13 residues. Looked up from germline, CDR1 is SGHVS and CDR2 is FQNEAQ. CDR3 nucleotides: TGTGCCAGCAGCTTAGAAACAGGGCATGGCTACACCTTC. Translated: CASSLETGHGYTF.

The chain carries TRBV4-3 and TRBJ2-5; D ambiguous. V was shortened by 1 base and J by 1 base, with 10 bases between the two germline ends. The CDR3 extends over 15 amino acids. Per germline, CDR1 LGHNA and CDR2 YSLEER. CDR3 protein: CASSQGDKAQETQYF. The CDR3 nucleotides are TGCGCCAGCAGCCAAGGTGATAAGGCCCAAGAGACCCAGTACTTC.

This rearrangement joins TRBV5-1 to TRBJ2-5, with 9 bases identical to TRBD1. Looked up from germline, CDR1 is SGHRS and CDR2 is YFSETQ. V lost 3 bases, J lost 3 bases, and 9 bases stayed unmatched. This CDR3 is 16 amino acids long. CDR3 amino acids: CASSSGRDREKETQYF. The DNA of the CDR3 is TGCGCCAGCAGCTCAGGCCGGGACAGGGAGAAAGAGACCCAGTACTTC.

This sequence joins TRBV10-1 and TRBJ1-4; D ambiguous. The length of the CDR3 is 14 residues. The germline gives CDR1 WNHNN, CDR2 SYGVQD (reference sequence). Deletions cut 6 bases from V and 8 bases from J, with 16 bases between. The CDR3 region is CASREDKPGEKLFF. The CDR3 DNA reads as TGCGCCAGCAGGGAGGATAAGCCGGGGGAAAAACTGTTTTTT.

The V gene is TRBV5-1, the J gene TRBJ2-3; either TRBD1 or TRBD2 may fit D (5 bases each). The V gene's germline CDR1 is SGHRS and CDR2 YFSETQ. The germline V and J ends were trimmed by 4 bases and 10 bases, with 19 bases remaining between them. This CDR3 has 14 residues. CDR3 amino acids: CASSKNLGDGAQYF. The CDR3 coding sequence is TGCGCCAGCAGCAAAAATCTAGGGGACGGGGCGCAGTATTTT.

This chain links TRBV27 with TRBJ2-1; 11 positions agree with TRBD2. Unmatched junction bases numbered 5, after V lost 4 bases and J lost 0 bases. The germline V gene has CDR1 MNHEY and CDR2 SMNVEV (reference sequence). This CDR3 region has 17 residues. CDR3 amino acids: CASSSASGGISYNEQFF. CDR3 nucleotides: TGTGCCAGCAGTTCCGCTAGCGGGGGGATCTCCTACAATGAGCAGTTCTTC.

This clone came up once. This rearrangement joins TRBV4-1 to TRBJ1-3; 8 bases map to TRBD1. Germline V gene sequence: CDR1 MGHRA, CDR2 YSYEKL. The V gene end was trimmed by 1 base and the J gene end by 3 bases; junction bases not matched to a gene: 5. This CDR3 is built from 16 residues. CDR3 protein: CASSQGQGSGGNTIYF. For the CDR3, the DNA is TGCGCCAGCAGCCAAGGACAGGGGAGTGGTGGAAACACCATATATTTT.

The chain recombines TRBV7-8 with TRBJ1-1; D is unclear. The CDR3 contains 15 residues. CDR1 is SGHVS and CDR2 is FQNEAQ in the germline V gene. V lost 5 bases and J 1 base, leaving 14 bases between the germline ends. The CDR3, as DNA: TGTGCCAGCAGCCGAGAACTTGGCTCGAACACTGAAGCTTTCTTT. Amino acids: CASSRELGSNTEAFF.